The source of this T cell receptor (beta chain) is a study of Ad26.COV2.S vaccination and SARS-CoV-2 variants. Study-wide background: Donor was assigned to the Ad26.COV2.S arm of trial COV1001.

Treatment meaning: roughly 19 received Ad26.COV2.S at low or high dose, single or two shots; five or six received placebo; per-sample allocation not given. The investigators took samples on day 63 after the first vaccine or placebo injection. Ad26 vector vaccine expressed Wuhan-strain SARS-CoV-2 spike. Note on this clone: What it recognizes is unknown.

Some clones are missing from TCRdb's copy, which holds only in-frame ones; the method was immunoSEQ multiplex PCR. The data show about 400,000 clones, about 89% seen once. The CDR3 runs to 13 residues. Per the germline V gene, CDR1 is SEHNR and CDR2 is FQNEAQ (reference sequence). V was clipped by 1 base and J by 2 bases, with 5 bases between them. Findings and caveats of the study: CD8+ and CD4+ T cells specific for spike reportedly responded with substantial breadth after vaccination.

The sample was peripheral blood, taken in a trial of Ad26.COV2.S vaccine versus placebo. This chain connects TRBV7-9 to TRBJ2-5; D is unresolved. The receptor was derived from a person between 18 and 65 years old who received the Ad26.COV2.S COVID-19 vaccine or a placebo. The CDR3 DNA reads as TGTGCCAGCAGCTTAGTAGGGCAAGAGACCCAGTACTTC. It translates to CASSLVGQETQYF.